This is a list of T cell receptor beta chains from one sample in a study of shared clonotypes between healthy human individuals. Sequencing used immunoSEQ multiplex PCR; TCRdb keeps in-frame clones, though not all of them. The data contain around 1.4 million clones, around 98.5% of them singletons. The sequenced sample consisted of naive CD4+ T cells sorted from blood. These TCRs come from a man aged 25 to 40 in good health. CDR3s include the opening cysteine and the closing phenylalanine or tryptophan. The D gene is left open where the match is weak. A row's size may be missing; if present it is once, few, many or a size class.

j_call: TRBJ2-7
d_call: -
clone_size: -
v_call: TRBV28
cdr3_aa: CASLPGSSYEQYF
cdr3_nt: TGTGCCAGCCTTCCAGGGAGCTCCTACGAGCAGTACTTC

j_call: TRBJ2-1
d_call: -
clone_size: -
v_call: TRBV29-1
cdr3_aa: CSVGSRGRYNEQFF
cdr3_nt: TGCAGCGTTGGGTCGAGGGGTCGTTACAATGAGCAGTTCTTC

j_call: TRBJ2-3
d_call: TRBD1
clone_size: -
v_call: TRBV15
cdr3_aa: CATSTWTGGKVGTDTQYF
cdr3_nt: TGTGCCACCAGCACCTGGACAGGGGGGAAGGTGGGCACAGATACGCAGTATTTT

j_call: TRBJ2-7
d_call: TRBD1
clone_size: once
v_call: TRBV12-5
cdr3_aa: CASGFGDSFKQYF
cdr3_nt: TGTGCTAGTGGATTCGGGGACAGCTTTAAGCAGTACTTC

j_call: TRBJ1-4
d_call: -
clone_size: -
v_call: TRBV5-4
cdr3_aa: CASSFGGAATNEKLFF
cdr3_nt: TGTGCCAGCAGCTTTGGGGGAGCAGCAACTAATGAAAAACTGTTTTTT

j_call: TRBJ2-7
d_call: -
clone_size: -
v_call: TRBV10-1
cdr3_aa: CASSDGGSYEQYF
cdr3_nt: TGCGCCAGCAGCGACGGTGGGTCCTACGAGCAGTACTTC

j_call: TRBJ2-1
d_call: -
clone_size: -
v_call: TRBV19
cdr3_aa: CASSIDAVGNEQFF
cdr3_nt: TGTGCCAGTAGTATAGATGCGGTCGGCAATGAGCAGTTCTTC

j_call: TRBJ1-2
d_call: TRBD1
clone_size: -
v_call: TRBV28
cdr3_aa: CASSPGTVYGYTF
cdr3_nt: TGTGCCAGCAGTCCCGGGACAGTCTATGGCTACACCTTC

j_call: TRBJ1-1
d_call: -
clone_size: -
v_call: TRBV18
cdr3_aa: CASSRIEWNTEAFF
cdr3_nt: TGTGCCAGCTCCCGTATCGAGTGGAACACTGAAGCTTTCTTT

j_call: TRBJ2-1
d_call: TRBD2
clone_size: -
v_call: TRBV9
cdr3_aa: CASSLAGFSYNEQFF
cdr3_nt: TGTGCCAGCAGCTTAGCGGGATTTTCCTACAATGAGCAGTTCTTC

j_call: TRBJ1-4
d_call: -
clone_size: -
v_call: TRBV29-1
cdr3_aa: CSIGQPNEKLFF
cdr3_nt: TGCAGCATCGGACAGCCTAATGAAAAACTGTTTTTT

j_call: TRBJ2-1
d_call: -
clone_size: -
v_call: TRBV7-9
cdr3_aa: CASSHHNWWGPSNEQFF
cdr3_nt: TGTGCCAGCAGCCACCACAACTGGTGGGGTCCCTCCAATGAGCAGTTCTTC

j_call: TRBJ2-5
d_call: -
clone_size: -
v_call: TRBV11-1
cdr3_aa: CASSLGLLETQYF
cdr3_nt: TGTGCCAGCAGCTTAGGGCTTTTGGAGACCCAGTACTTC

j_call: TRBJ1-1
d_call: TRBD1
clone_size: -
v_call: TRBV5-4
cdr3_aa: CASSVTGFGGAFF
cdr3_nt: TGTGCCAGCAGCGTGACAGGGTTTGGGGGAGCTTTCTTT

j_call: TRBJ1-2
d_call: -
clone_size: -
v_call: TRBV19
cdr3_aa: CASSIAGSNYGYTF
cdr3_nt: TGTGCCAGTAGTATTGCAGGGTCCAACTATGGCTACACCTTC

j_call: TRBJ2-3
d_call: -
clone_size: -
v_call: TRBV5-1
cdr3_aa: CASSLRGGGTDTQYF
cdr3_nt: TGCGCCAGCAGCTTAAGGGGGGGAGGCACAGATACGCAGTATTTT

j_call: TRBJ2-5
d_call: TRBD2
clone_size: -
v_call: TRBV7-7
cdr3_aa: CASSLGLAGGQTQYF
cdr3_nt: TGTGCTAGCAGCTTAGGGCTAGCGGGAGGACAGACCCAGTACTTC

j_call: TRBJ2-1
d_call: TRBD1
clone_size: -
v_call: TRBV5-1
cdr3_aa: CASTTGDRPGAEQFF
cdr3_nt: TGCGCCAGCACCACCGGGGACAGGCCTGGGGCTGAGCAGTTCTTC

j_call: TRBJ2-3
d_call: TRBD2
clone_size: -
v_call: TRBV10-2
cdr3_aa: CASSAPAGGSTDTQYF
cdr3_nt: TGCGCCAGCAGTGCGCCTGCGGGAGGGTCCACAGATACGCAGTATTTT

j_call: TRBJ1-4
d_call: -
clone_size: -
v_call: TRBV18
cdr3_aa: CASSPPGQREEKLFF
cdr3_nt: TGTGCCAGCTCACCACCTGGACAGAGAGAAGAAAAACTGTTTTTT

j_call: TRBJ1-1
d_call: -
clone_size: -
v_call: TRBV5-1
cdr3_aa: CASSLRARGNTEAFF
cdr3_nt: TGCGCCAGCAGCTTAAGGGCCCGGGGGAACACTGAAGCTTTCTTT

j_call: TRBJ2-7
d_call: TRBD2
clone_size: -
v_call: TRBV5-4
cdr3_aa: CASSRSGRGAYEQYF
cdr3_nt: TGTGCCAGCAGCCGGAGCGGGAGGGGAGCCTACGAGCAGTACTTC

j_call: TRBJ1-1
d_call: -
clone_size: -
v_call: TRBV28
cdr3_aa: CASSFLNTEAFF
cdr3_nt: TGTGCCAGCAGTTTCTTGAACACTGAAGCTTTCTTT

j_call: TRBJ1-3
d_call: TRBD1
clone_size: -
v_call: TRBV15
cdr3_aa: CATSRDWGWVGQGHGNTIYF
cdr3_nt: TGTGCCACCAGCAGAGATTGGGGTTGGGTTGGACAGGGTCATGGAAACACCATATATTTT

j_call: TRBJ1-4
d_call: -
clone_size: -
v_call: TRBV5-1
cdr3_aa: CASSHGRATNEKLFF
cdr3_nt: TGCGCCAGCAGCCATGGTAGGGCAACTAATGAAAAACTGTTTTTT

j_call: TRBJ2-5
d_call: TRBD2
clone_size: -
v_call: TRBV5-1
cdr3_aa: CASSLFLAGEETQYF
cdr3_nt: TGCGCCAGCAGCCTCTTCCTAGCGGGAGAAGAGACCCAGTACTTC

j_call: TRBJ1-5
d_call: -
clone_size: -
v_call: TRBV28
cdr3_aa: CASSFPGMGMGSNQPQHF
cdr3_nt: TGTGCCAGCAGTTTCCCAGGGATGGGCATGGGAAGCAATCAGCCCCAGCATTTT

j_call: TRBJ1-2
d_call: TRBD1
clone_size: -
v_call: TRBV5-1
cdr3_aa: CASSLEGQGGYGYTF
cdr3_nt: TGCGCCAGCAGCTTGGAGGGACAGGGAGGATATGGCTACACCTTC